This TCR beta chain was sequenced during a study of cytomegalovirus exposure and HLA in healthy donors. V was clipped by 5 bases and J by 4 bases, with 15 bases between them. Per the germline V gene, CDR1 is PRHDT and CDR2 is FYEKMQ (reference sequence). This CDR3 spans 14 amino acids. In regard to this clone: Its cognate antigen is unknown.

Using immunoSEQ multiplex PCR, the repertoire was profiled, and TCRdb retains in-frame clones only, with some absent. The sample records 150,000 to 180,000 clones, around 84% being singletons. Findings of the study overall: According to reports, the classifier identified cytomegalovirus status with high specificity and sensitivity.

This chain links TRBV13 with TRBJ2-7; TRBD2 might be the D (5 bases). The sequenced sample consisted of PBMCs. The receptor was isolated from a human donor in good health. The DNA for the CDR3 is TGTGCCAGCAGCATCACCCGGGGTTCTTACGAGCAGTACTTC. It is translated as CASSITRGSYEQYF.